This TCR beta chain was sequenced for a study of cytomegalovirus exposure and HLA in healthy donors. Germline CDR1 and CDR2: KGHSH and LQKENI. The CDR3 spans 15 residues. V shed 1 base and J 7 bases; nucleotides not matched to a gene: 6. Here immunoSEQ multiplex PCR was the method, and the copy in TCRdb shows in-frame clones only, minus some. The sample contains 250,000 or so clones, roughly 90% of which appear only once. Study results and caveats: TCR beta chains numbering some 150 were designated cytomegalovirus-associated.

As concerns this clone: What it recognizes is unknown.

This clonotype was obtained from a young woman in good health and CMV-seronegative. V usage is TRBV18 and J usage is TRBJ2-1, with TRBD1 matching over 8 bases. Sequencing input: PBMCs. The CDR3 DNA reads TGTGCCAGCTCACCACTGTCAGGGGGCCATAATGAGCAGTTCTTC. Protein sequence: CASSPLSGGHNEQFF. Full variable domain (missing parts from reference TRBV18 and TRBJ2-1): NAGVMQNPRHLVRRRGQEARLRCSPMKGHSHVYWYRQLPEEGLKFMVYLQKENIIDESGMPKERFSAEFPKEGPSILRIQQVVRGDSAAYFCASSPLSGGHNEQFFGPGTRLTVL.